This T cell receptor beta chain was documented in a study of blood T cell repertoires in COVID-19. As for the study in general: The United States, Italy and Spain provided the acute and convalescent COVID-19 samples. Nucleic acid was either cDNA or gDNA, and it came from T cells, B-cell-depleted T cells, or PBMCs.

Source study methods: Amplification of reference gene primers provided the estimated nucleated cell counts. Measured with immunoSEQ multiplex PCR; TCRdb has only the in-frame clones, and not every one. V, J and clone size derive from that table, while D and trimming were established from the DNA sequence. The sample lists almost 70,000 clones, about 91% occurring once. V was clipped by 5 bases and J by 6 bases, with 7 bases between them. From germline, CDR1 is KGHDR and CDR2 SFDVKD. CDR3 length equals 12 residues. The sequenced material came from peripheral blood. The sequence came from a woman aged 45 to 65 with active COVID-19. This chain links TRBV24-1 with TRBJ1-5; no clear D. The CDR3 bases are TGTGCCACCAGTGCCGGAGGTCAGCCCCAGCATTTT. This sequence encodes CATSAGGQPQHF.